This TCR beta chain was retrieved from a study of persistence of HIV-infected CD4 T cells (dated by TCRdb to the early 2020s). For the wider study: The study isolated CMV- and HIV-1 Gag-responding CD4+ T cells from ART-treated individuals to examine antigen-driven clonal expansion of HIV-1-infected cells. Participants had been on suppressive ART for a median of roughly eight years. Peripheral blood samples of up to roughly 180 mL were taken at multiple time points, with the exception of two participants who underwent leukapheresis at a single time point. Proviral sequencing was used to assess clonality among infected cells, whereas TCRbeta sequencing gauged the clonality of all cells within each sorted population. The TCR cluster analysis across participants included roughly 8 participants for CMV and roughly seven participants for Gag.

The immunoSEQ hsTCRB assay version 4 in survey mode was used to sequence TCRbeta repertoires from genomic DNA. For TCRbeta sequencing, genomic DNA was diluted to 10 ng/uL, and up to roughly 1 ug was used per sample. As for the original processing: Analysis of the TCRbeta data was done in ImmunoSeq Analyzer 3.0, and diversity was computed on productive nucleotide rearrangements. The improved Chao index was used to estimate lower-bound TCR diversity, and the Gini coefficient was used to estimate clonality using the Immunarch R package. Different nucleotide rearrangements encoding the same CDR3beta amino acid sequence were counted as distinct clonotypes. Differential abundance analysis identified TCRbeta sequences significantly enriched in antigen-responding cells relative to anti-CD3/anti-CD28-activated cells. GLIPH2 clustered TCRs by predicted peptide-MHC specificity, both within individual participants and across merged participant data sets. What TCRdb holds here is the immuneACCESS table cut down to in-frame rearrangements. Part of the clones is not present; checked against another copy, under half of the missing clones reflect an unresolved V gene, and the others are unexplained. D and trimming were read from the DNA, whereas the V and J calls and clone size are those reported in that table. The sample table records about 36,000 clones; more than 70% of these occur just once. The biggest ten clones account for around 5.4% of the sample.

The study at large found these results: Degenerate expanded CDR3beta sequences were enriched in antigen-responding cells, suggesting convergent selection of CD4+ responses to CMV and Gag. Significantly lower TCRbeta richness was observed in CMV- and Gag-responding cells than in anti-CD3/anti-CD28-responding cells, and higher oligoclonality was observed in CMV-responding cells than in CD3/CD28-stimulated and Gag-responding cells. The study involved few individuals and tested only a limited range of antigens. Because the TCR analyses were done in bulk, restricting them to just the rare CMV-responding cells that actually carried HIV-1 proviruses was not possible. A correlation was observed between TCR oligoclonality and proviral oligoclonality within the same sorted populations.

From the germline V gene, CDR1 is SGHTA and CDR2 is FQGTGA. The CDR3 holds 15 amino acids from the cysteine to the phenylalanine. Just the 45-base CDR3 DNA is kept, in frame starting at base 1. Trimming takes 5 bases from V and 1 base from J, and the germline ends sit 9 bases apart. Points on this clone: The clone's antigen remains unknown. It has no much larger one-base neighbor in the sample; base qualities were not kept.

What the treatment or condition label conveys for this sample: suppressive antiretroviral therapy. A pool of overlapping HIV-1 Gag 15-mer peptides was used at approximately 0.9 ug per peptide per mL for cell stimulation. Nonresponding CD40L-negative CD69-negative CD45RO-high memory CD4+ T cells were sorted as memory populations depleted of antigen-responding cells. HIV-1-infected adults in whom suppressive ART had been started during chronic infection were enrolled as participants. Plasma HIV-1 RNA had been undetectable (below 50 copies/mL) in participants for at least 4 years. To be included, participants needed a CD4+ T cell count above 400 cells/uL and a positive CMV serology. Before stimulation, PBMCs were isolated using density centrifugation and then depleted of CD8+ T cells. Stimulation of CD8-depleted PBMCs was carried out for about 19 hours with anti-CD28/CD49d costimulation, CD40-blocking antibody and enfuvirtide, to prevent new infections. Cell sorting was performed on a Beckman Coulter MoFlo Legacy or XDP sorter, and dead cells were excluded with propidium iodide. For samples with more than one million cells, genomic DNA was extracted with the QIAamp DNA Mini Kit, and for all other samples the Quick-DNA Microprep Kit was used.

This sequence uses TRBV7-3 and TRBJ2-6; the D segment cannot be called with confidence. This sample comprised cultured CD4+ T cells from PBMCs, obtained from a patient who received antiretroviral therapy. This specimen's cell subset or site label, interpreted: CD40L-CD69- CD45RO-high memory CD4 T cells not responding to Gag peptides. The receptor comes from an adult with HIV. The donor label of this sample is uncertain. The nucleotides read TGTGCCAGCAGCCTAAGACAATCTGGGGCCAACGTCCTGACTTTC. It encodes CASSLRQSGANVLTF.